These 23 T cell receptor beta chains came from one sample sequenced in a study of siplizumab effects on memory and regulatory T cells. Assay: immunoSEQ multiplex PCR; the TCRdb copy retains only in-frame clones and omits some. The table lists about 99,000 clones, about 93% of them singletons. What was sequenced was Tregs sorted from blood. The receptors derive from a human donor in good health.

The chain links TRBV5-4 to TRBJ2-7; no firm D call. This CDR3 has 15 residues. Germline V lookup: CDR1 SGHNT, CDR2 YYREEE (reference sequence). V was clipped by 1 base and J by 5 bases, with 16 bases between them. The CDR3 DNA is TGTGCCAGCAGCTTGACTGCAGGACCCGTCCACGAGCAGTACTTC. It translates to CASSLTAGPVHEQYF.

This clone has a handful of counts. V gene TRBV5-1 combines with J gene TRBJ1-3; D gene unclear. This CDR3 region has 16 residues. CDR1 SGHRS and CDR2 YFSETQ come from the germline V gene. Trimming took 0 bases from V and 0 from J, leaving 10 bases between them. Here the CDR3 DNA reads TGCGCCAGCAGCTTGGTGGGAGGATCCTCTGGAAACACCATATATTTT. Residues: CASSLVGGSSGNTIYF.

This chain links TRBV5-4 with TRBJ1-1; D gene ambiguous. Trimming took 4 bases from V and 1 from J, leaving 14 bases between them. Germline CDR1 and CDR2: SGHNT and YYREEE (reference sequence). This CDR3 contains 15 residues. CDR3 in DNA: TGTGCCAGCAGCATTGCTCCGCAAACGAACACTGAAGCTTTCTTT. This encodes CASSIAPQTNTEAFF.

This chain's CDR3 is CASTGTPGNTIYF. As DNA, the CDR3 is TGTGCCAGCACGGGCACTCCAGGAAACACCATATATTTT. The V call is TRBV2, the J call TRBJ1-3; D is uncertain. Germline CDR1 and CDR2: SNHLY and FYNNEI. The V end lost 7 bases, the J end lost 4 bases, and 11 bases lay between the germline ends. The CDR3 covers 13 residues.

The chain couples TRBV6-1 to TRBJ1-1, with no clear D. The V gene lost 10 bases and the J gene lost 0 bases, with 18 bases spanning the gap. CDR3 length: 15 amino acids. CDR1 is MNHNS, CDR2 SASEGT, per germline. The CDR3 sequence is CATRSYSALNTEAFF. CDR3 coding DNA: TGTGCCACCCGATCTTACAGCGCATTGAACACTGAAGCTTTCTTT.

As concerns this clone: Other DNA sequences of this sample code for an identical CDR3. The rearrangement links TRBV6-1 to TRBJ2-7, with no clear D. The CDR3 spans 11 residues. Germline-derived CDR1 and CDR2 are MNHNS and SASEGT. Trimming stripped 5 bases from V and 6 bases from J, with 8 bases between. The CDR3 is CASSSLGEQYF. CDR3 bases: TGTGCCAGCAGTTCTCTCGGCGAGCAGTACTTC.

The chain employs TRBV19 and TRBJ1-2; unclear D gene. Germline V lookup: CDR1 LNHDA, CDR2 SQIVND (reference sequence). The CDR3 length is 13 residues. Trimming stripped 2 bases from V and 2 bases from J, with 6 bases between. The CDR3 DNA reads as TGTGCCAGTAGTATAAGGGAAAACTATGGCTACACCTTC. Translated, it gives CASSIRENYGYTF.

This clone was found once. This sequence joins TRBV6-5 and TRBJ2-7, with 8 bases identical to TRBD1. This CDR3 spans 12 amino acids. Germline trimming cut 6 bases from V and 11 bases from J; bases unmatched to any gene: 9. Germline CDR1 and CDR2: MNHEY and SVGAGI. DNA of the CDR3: TGTGCCAGCAGCCACCCACAGGGGGTTGAGTACTTC. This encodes CASSHPQGVEYF.

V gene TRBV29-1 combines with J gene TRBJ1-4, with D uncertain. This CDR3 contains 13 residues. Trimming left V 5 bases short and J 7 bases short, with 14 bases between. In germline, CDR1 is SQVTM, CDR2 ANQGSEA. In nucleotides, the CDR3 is TGCAGCGTTCGACGGCAGCCTGCTGAAAAACTGTTTTTT. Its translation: CSVRRQPAEKLFF.

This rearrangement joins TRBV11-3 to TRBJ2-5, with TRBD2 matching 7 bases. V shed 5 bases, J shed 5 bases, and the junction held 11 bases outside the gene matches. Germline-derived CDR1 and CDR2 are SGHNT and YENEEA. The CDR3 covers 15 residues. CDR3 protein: CASSLPSGMQETQYF. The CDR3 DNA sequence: TGTGCCAGCAGCCTCCCGAGCGGGATGCAGGAGACCCAGTACTTC.

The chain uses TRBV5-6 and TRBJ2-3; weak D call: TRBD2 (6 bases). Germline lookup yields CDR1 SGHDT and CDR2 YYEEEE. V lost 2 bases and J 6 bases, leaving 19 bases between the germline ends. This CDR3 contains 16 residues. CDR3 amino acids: CASSLRSGLAYDTQYF. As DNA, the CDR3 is TGTGCCAGCAGCTTAAGATCGGGACTCGCCTACGATACGCAGTATTTT. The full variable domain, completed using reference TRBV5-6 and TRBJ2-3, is DAGVTQSPTHLIKTRGQQVTLRCSPKSGHDTVSWYQQALGQGPQFIFQYYEEEERQRGNFPDRFSGHQFPNYSSELNVNALLLGDSALYLCASSLRSGLAYDTQYFGPGTRLTVL.

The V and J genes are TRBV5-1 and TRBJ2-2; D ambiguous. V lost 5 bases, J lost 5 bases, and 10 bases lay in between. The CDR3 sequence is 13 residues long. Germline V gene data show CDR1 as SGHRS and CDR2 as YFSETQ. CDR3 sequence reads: CASRAGDTGELFF. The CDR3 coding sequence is TGCGCCAGCAGGGCAGGAGATACCGGGGAGCTGTTTTTT.

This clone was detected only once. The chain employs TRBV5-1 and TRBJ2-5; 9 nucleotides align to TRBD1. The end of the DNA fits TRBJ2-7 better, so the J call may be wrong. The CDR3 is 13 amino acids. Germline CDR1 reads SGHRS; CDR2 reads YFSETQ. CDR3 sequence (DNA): TGCGCCAGCAGCGGGACAGGGTTCGACGAGCAGTACTTC. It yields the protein CASSGTGFDEQYF.

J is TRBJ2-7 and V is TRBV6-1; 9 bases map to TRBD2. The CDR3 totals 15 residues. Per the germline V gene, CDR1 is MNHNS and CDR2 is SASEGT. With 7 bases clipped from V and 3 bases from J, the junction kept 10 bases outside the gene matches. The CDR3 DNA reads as TGTGCCAGCACGTTTAGCGGGAGTTACGTCTACGAGCAGTACTTC. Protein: CASTFSGSYVYEQYF.

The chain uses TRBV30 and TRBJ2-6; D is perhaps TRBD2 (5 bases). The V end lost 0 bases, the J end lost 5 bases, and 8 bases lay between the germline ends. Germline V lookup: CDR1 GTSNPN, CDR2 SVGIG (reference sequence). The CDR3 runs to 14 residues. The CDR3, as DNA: TGTGCCTGGAGTGTGGGCGGGTGGGCCAACGTCCTGACTTTC. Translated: CAWSVGGWANVLTF.

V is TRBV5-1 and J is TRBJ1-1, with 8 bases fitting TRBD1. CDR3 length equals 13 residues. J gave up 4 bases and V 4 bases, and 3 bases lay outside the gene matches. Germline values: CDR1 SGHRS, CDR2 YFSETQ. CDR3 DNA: TGCGCCAGCAGCACCGACAGGGGCACTGAAGCTTTCTTT. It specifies CASSTDRGTEAFF.

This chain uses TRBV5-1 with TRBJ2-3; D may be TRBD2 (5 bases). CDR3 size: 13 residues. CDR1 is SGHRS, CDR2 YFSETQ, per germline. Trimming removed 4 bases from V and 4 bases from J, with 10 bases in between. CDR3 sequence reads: CASSGGPPDTQYF. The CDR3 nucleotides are TGCGCCAGCAGCGGCGGGCCACCAGATACGCAGTATTTT.

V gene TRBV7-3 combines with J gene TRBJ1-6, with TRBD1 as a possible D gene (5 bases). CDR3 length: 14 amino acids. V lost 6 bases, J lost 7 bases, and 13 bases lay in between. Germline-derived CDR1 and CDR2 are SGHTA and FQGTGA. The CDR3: CASRPDSANSPLHF. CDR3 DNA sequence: TGTGCCAGCAGACCCGACAGTGCAAATTCACCCCTCCACTTT.

CDR3: CASSPRRGHGLTDTQYF. The CDR3, as DNA: TGTGCCAGCAGCCCTAGGAGGGGCCATGGTCTTACAGATACGCAGTATTTT. This sequence joins TRBV13 and TRBJ2-3, with a tentative D call TRBD2 (6 bases). This CDR3 comprises 17 residues. CDR1 PRHDT and CDR2 FYEKMQ come from the germline V gene (reference sequence). The ends were cut back, 5 bases at V and 3 bases at J, with 21 bases in the middle.

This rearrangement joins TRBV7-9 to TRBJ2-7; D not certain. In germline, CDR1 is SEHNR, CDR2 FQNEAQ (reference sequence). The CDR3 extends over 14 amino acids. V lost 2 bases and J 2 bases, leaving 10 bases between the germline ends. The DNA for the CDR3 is TGTGCCAGCAGCTTAAACCTTCCCCCCTACGAGCAGTACTTC. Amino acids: CASSLNLPPYEQYF.

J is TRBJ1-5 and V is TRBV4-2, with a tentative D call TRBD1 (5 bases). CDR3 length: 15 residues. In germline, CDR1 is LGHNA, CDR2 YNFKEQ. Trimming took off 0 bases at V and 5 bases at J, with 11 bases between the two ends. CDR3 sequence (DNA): TGTGCCAGCAGCCAAGAGGGCCAGGGCGATCAGCCCCAGCATTTT. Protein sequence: CASSQEGQGDQPQHF.

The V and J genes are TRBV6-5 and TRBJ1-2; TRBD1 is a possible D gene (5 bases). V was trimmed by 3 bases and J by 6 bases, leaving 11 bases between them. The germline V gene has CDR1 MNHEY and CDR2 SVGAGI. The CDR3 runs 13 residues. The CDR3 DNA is TGTGCCAGCAGTTATCGCCGAGGGGATGGCTACACCTTC. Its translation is CASSYRRGDGYTF.

The CDR3 loop is CASRRQAYNEQFF. CDR3 nucleotide sequence: TGCGCCAGCAGGAGACAGGCGTACAATGAGCAGTTCTTC. The V and J genes are TRBV5-1 and TRBJ2-1; tentative D call: TRBD1 (6 bases). Per germline, CDR1 SGHRS and CDR2 YFSETQ. Trimming left V 5 bases short and J 4 bases short, with 10 bases between. The CDR3 is made up of 13 amino acids.